Listed below are T cell receptor beta chains from one sample, sequenced in a study of cytomegalovirus exposure and HLA in healthy donors. Assay: immunoSEQ multiplex PCR; the TCRdb copy retains only in-frame clones and omits some. The sample gives some 170,000 clones, just over 75% of which show up once; about 1% is in the top ten. Material for sequencing was PBMCs. The receptor set was obtained from a woman aged 40-49 years in good health and CMV-seronegative. CDR3s include the opening cysteine and the closing phenylalanine or tryptophan. Each record gives: clone size, J gene, D gene, V gene, CDR3 protein, CDR3 DNA. The D gene is left open where the match is weak. The listing skips clone size in some rows; elsewhere it reads once, few, many or a size class.

size: -; J: TRBJ2-7; D: -; V: TRBV7-9; CDR3: CASSLVRATYEQYF; DNA: TGTGCCAGCAGCTTAGTCAGGGCCACCTACGAGCAGTACTTC
size: -; J: TRBJ1-1; D: -; V: TRBV27; CDR3: CASYQGTEAFF; DNA: TGTGCCAGTTACCAGGGGACTGAAGCTTTCTTT
size: -; J: TRBJ2-5; D: -; V: TRBV7-9; CDR3: CASSLEFQFQETQYF; DNA: TGTGCCAGCAGCTTAGAATTCCAATTCCAAGAGACCCAGTACTTC
size: -; J: TRBJ1-2; D: TRBD1; V: TRBV10-3; CDR3: CATSLGTGDGYTF; DNA: TGTGCCACCTCACTGGGGACAGGAGATGGCTACACCTTC
size: few; J: TRBJ2-3; D: TRBD1; V: TRBV6-1; CDR3: CASSSGTGTDTQYF; DNA: TGTGCCAGCAGCTCCGGGACAGGCACAGATACGCAGTATTTT
size: -; J: TRBJ2-1; D: -; V: TRBV9; CDR3: CASSRQTPGTPNEQFF; DNA: TGTGCCAGCAGCCGCCAAACCCCCGGGACTCCCAATGAGCAGTTCTTC
size: -; J: TRBJ2-1; D: TRBD2; V: TRBV7-7; CDR3: CASSLSLAGNEQFF; DNA: TGTGCTAGCAGCTTAAGTCTAGCGGGTAATGAGCAGTTCTTC
size: -; J: TRBJ1-1; D: -; V: TRBV6-6; CDR3: CASSYSGGGEAFF; DNA: TGTGCCAGCAGTTACTCGGGGGGGGGCGAAGCTTTCTTT
size: -; J: TRBJ1-4; D: TRBD1; V: TRBV15; CDR3: CATSRGQGAIEKLFF; DNA: TGTGCCACCAGCAGAGGACAGGGGGCCATTGAAAAACTGTTTTTT
size: -; J: TRBJ2-1; D: TRBD2; V: TRBV5-1; CDR3: CASRVAGETYNEQFF; DNA: TGCGCCAGCAGAGTAGCGGGAGAGACCTACAATGAGCAGTTCTTC
size: -; J: TRBJ1-1; D: -; V: TRBV19; CDR3: CASSIDGGRTEAFF; DNA: TGTGCCAGTAGTATAGATGGAGGGCGCACTGAAGCTTTCTTT
size: -; J: TRBJ2-3; D: -; V: TRBV5-8; CDR3: CASSLLLGGTDTQYF; DNA: TGTGCCAGCAGCTTGCTCCTCGGAGGCACAGATACGCAGTATTTT
size: -; J: TRBJ1-2; D: -; V: TRBV5-1; CDR3: CASSLQPDRTGYTF; DNA: TGCGCCAGCAGCTTGCAGCCTGACAGGACAGGCTACACCTTC
size: once; J: TRBJ2-7; D: -; V: TRBV6-1; CDR3: CASSTGHEQYF; DNA: TGTGCCAGCAGTACAGGGCACGAGCAGTACTTC
size: -; J: TRBJ2-7; D: TRBD1; V: TRBV2; CDR3: CASSGGTGAYGQYF; DNA: TGTGCCAGCAGTGGGGGGACAGGGGCTTACGGGCAGTACTTC
size: -; J: TRBJ2-1; D: -; V: TRBV11-1; CDR3: CASSLDPGGYNEQFF; DNA: TGTGCCAGCAGCTTAGACCCAGGCGGGTACAATGAGCAGTTCTTC
size: -; J: TRBJ1-1; D: TRBD1; V: TRBV2; CDR3: CASSGEGRGATEAFF; DNA: TGTGCCAGCAGTGGAGAGGGCAGGGGGGCCACTGAAGCTTTCTTT
size: -; J: TRBJ2-1; D: -; V: TRBV6-1; CDR3: CASSVGQTYNEQFF; DNA: TGTGCCAGCAGTGTGGGGCAGACCTACAATGAGCAGTTCTTC
size: -; J: TRBJ2-7; D: -; V: TRBV7-3; CDR3: CASSPNPGSYEQYF; DNA: TGTGCCAGCAGCCCTAACCCCGGCTCCTACGAGCAGTACTTC
size: -; J: TRBJ2-5; D: -; V: TRBV29-1; CDR3: CSVEGSEVGLKETQYF; DNA: TGCAGCGTTGAGGGGTCGGAGGTGGGGTTGAAAGAGACCCAGTACTTC
size: once; J: TRBJ1-4; D: TRBD1; V: TRBV25-1; CDR3: CASSGQGSDEKLFF; DNA: TGTGCCAGCAGTGGACAGGGGTCAGATGAAAAACTGTTTTTT
size: once; J: TRBJ2-2; D: -; V: TRBV28; CDR3: CASSFISGQPNTGELFF; DNA: TGTGCCAGCAGTTTTATAAGCGGACAGCCCAACACCGGGGAGCTGTTTTTT
size: -; J: TRBJ1-3; D: -; V: TRBV18; CDR3: CASSPQVAPGNTIYF; DNA: TGTGCCAGCTCACCACAAGTGGCACCTGGAAACACCATATATTTT
size: -; J: TRBJ2-2; D: TRBD1; V: TRBV28; CDR3: CASSLGQGDTGELFF; DNA: TGTGCCAGCAGTTTAGGACAGGGGGACACCGGGGAGCTGTTTTTT
size: -; J: TRBJ1-5; D: TRBD1; V: TRBV19; CDR3: CASIPGQGGQPQHF; DNA: TGTGCCAGTATTCCGGGACAGGGAGGTCAGCCCCAGCATTTT
size: few; J: TRBJ2-2; D: TRBD1; V: TRBV2; CDR3: CASSLWTGEGRAGELFF; DNA: TGTGCCAGCAGTCTGTGGACAGGGGAAGGGAGGGCCGGGGAGCTGTTTTTT
size: few; J: TRBJ1-5; D: -; V: TRBV27; CDR3: CASSTVSGNQPQHF; DNA: TGTGCCAGCAGTACAGTATCTGGCAATCAGCCCCAGCATTTT
size: once; J: TRBJ1-2; D: -; V: TRBV29-1; CDR3: CSVPEADFNYGYTF; DNA: TGCAGCGTCCCAGAGGCGGACTTCAACTATGGCTACACCTTC
size: -; J: TRBJ2-3; D: -; V: TRBV27; CDR3: CASSLPTDGTDTQYF; DNA: TGTGCCAGCAGTTTACCGACAGACGGGACAGATACGCAGTATTTT
size: -; J: TRBJ1-1; D: TRBD1; V: TRBV4-2; CDR3: CASSSSGQGRTEAFF; DNA: TGTGCCAGCAGTTCTTCCGGACAGGGCCGGACTGAAGCTTTCTTT
size: few; J: TRBJ2-3; D: -; V: TRBV21-1; CDR3: CASSKRASGTTDTQYF; DNA: TGTGCCAGCAGCAAACGGGCTAGCGGGACCACAGATACGCAGTATTTT
size: few; J: TRBJ2-2; D: TRBD2; V: TRBV5-1; CDR3: CASSRTSGSPGELFF; DNA: TGCGCCAGCAGCCGGACTAGCGGGAGTCCGGGGGAGCTGTTTTTT
size: -; J: TRBJ2-5; D: TRBD1; V: TRBV15; CDR3: CATSRDHQGAVETQYF; DNA: TGTGCCACCAGCAGAGATCATCAGGGGGCGGTGGAGACCCAGTACTTC
size: -; J: TRBJ2-7; D: -; V: TRBV18; CDR3: CASSPDTSAGQYF; DNA: TGTGCCAGCTCGCCGGACACCTCGGCCGGGCAGTACTTC
size: -; J: TRBJ2-1; D: TRBD2; V: TRBV5-4; CDR3: CASSLDSGRANEQFF; DNA: TGTGCCAGCAGCTTGGACAGCGGGAGGGCAAATGAGCAGTTCTTC
size: -; J: TRBJ2-5; D: TRBD2; V: TRBV10-3; CDR3: CAISGREGGETQYF; DNA: TGTGCCATCAGTGGGCGGGAGGGCGGAGAGACCCAGTACTTC
size: -; J: TRBJ1-1; D: -; V: TRBV5-1; CDR3: CASSLAGGEVPEAFF; DNA: TGCGCCAGCAGCTTGGCGGGGGGTGAAGTTCCTGAAGCTTTCTTT
size: -; J: TRBJ2-1; D: -; V: TRBV28; CDR3: CASSGAPLNEQFF; DNA: TGTGCCAGCAGTGGGGCCCCCCTCAATGAGCAGTTCTTC
size: -; J: TRBJ2-7; D: -; V: TRBV6-5; CDR3: CASSLLDRSSYEQYF; DNA: TGTGCCAGCAGTTTGCTCGATCGTAGCTCCTACGAGCAGTACTTC
size: -; J: TRBJ1-1; D: TRBD1; V: TRBV4-2; CDR3: CASSQDQDRLLGAFF; DNA: TGTGCCAGCAGCCAAGACCAGGACAGGCTGCTGGGAGCTTTCTTT
size: few; J: TRBJ2-6; D: TRBD1; V: TRBV27; CDR3: CASSSDRAGANVLTF; DNA: TGTGCCAGCAGTTCGGACAGGGCTGGGGCCAACGTCCTGACTTTC
size: -; J: TRBJ2-2; D: TRBD1; V: TRBV7-3; CDR3: CASSSTGGSTGELFF; DNA: TGTGCCAGCAGCTCTACAGGGGGCTCCACCGGGGAGCTGTTTTTT
size: once; J: TRBJ2-2; D: -; V: TRBV9; CDR3: CASSVGGWGPNTGELFF; DNA: TGTGCCAGCAGCGTAGGGGGGTGGGGGCCCAACACCGGGGAGCTGTTTTTT
size: -; J: TRBJ2-7; D: -; V: TRBV5-1; CDR3: CASSAGSEDYEQYF; DNA: TGCGCCAGCAGCGCGGGTTCCGAAGACTACGAGCAGTACTTC
size: -; J: TRBJ1-2; D: TRBD1; V: TRBV28; CDR3: CASSLSAGGDGYTF; DNA: TGTGCCAGCAGTCTCTCGGCAGGGGGCGACGGCTACACCTTC
size: -; J: TRBJ1-5; D: -; V: TRBV6-1; CDR3: CASSWDTVNQPQHF; DNA: TGTGCCAGCAGTTGGGACACCGTCAATCAGCCCCAGCATTTT
size: once; J: TRBJ1-1; D: TRBD1; V: TRBV28; CDR3: CASSPGTAVTEAFF; DNA: TGTGCCAGCAGCCCGGGGACAGCTGTTACTGAAGCTTTCTTT
size: -; J: TRBJ1-2; D: -; V: TRBV27; CDR3: CASSFRGLIGYTF; DNA: TGTGCCAGCAGTTTTAGGGGATTAATCGGCTACACCTTC